This entry lists 20 T cell receptor beta chains sequenced from one sample in a study of T cell responses to AZD1222 COVID-19 vaccine. TCRdb's copy holds only in-frame clones and misses some; the assay was immunoSEQ multiplex PCR. This table has 60,000 or so clones, roughly 84% appearing once. Sequencing used peripheral blood, obtained on day 0 of AZD1222 vaccination. Receptors were obtained from an adult in good health.

V is TRBV6-2 or TRBV6-3 and J is TRBJ2-7, with 14 bases lining up with TRBD2. The germline V gene encodes CDR1 MNHEY and CDR2 SVGEGT. Germline trimming cut 2 bases from V and 3 bases from J; bases unmatched to any gene: 12. The CDR3 length is 19 residues. CDR3 sequence (DNA): TGTGCCAGCAGTTACCCGACTAGCGGGAGGGCTACGCTTGGCTACGAGCAGTACTTC. Translation gives CASSYPTSGRATLGYEQYF.

CDR3 region: CASGVGGAGNTEAFF. The CDR3, as DNA: TGTGCCAGCGGAGTTGGGGGAGCGGGGAACACTGAAGCTTTCTTT. The chain has TRBV6-5 and TRBJ1-1; perhaps TRBD1 as D (5 bases). The germline gives CDR1 MNHEY, CDR2 SVGAGI. The CDR3 spans 15 residues. Trimming pared 8 bases from V and 1 base from J, leaving 17 bases between.

The chain uses TRBV6-2 or TRBV6-3 and TRBJ2-1; 8 bases are a match to TRBD2. Per germline, CDR1 MNHEY and CDR2 SVGEGT. Trimming at V came to 5 bases and at J to 12 bases, leaving 3 bases not matched to a gene. CDR3 length: 11 residues. Here the CDR3 DNA reads TGTGCCAGCAGTGCGGGGGGAAGGCAGTTCTTC. Residues: CASSAGGRQFF.

This chain links TRBV29-1 with TRBJ1-2; D may be TRBD1 (6 bases). V lost 3 bases, J lost 7 bases, and 12 bases lay in between. This CDR3 region has 12 residues. Germline V gene sequence: CDR1 SQVTM, CDR2 ANQGSEA. DNA for the CDR3: TGCAGCGTTGATGTTAACAGGGCTGGCTACACCTTC. It translates to CSVDVNRAGYTF.

V usage is TRBV7-9 and J usage is TRBJ2-5, with D unresolved. Trimming shortened V by 1 base and J by 1 base, and 10 bases separated the two germline ends. CDR1 and CDR2 from the germline V gene are SEHNR and FQNEAQ (reference sequence). This CDR3 is built from 15 residues. CDR3 residues: CASSLGSRIQETQYF. In DNA, the CDR3 is TGTGCCAGCAGCTTAGGTTCCAGAATCCAAGAGACCCAGTACTTC.

The gene calls are TRBV7-8 and TRBJ1-5; no clear D gene. Trimming took off 5 bases at V and 0 bases at J, with 14 bases between the two ends. The V gene's germline CDR1 is SGHVS and CDR2 FQNEAQ. There are 16 residues in the CDR3. CDR3 DNA sequence: TGTGCCAGCAGCCCCCTGGCGGTAAATAGCAATCAGCCCCAGCATTTT. Translated: CASSPLAVNSNQPQHF.

This clone has more than one count but fewer than ten. J is TRBJ2-7 and V is TRBV2; no definite D call. The V and J ends lost 1 base and 0 bases respectively, with 10 bases between them. The CDR3 spans 15 residues. Germline V lookup: CDR1 SNHLY, CDR2 FYNNEI. The CDR3 protein is CASSEGRLSSYEQYF. The CDR3 nucleotides are TGTGCCAGCAGTGAAGGACGGCTAAGCTCCTACGAGCAGTACTTC.

The chain combines TRBV4-1 with TRBJ1-3; a weak D match, TRBD1 (5 bases). V dropped 5 bases and J dropped 0 bases, with 14 bases sitting between them. CDR3 length: 16 amino acids. Per the germline V gene, CDR1 is MGHRA and CDR2 is YSYEKL. The CDR3 DNA reads as TGCGCCAGCAGCAAAAGGGACTCAGGCTCTGGAAACACCATATATTTT. Residues: CASSKRDSGSGNTIYF.

Here the CDR3 DNA reads TGTGCCAGCAGTTTGGCAGGGGGCGATCACTATGGCTACACCTTC. Its protein product is CASSLAGGDHYGYTF. The V call is TRBV27, the J call TRBJ1-2; 8 nucleotides align to TRBD1. Germline CDR1 reads MNHEY; CDR2 reads SMNVEV (reference sequence). The CDR3 sequence is 15 residues long. Trimming removed 3 bases from V and 3 bases from J; junction bases left unmatched: 6.

The chain carries TRBV12-3 or TRBV12-4 and TRBJ1-5; the D gene is possibly TRBD1 (6 bases). There are 13 residues in the CDR3. The V end was cut by 6 bases, the J end by 6 bases, with 12 bases between. The CDR3 loop is CASSHRGRQPQHF. The DNA of the CDR3 is TGTGCCAGCAGCCACCGGGGGCGTCAGCCCCAGCATTTT.

This chain uses TRBV19 with TRBJ1-2, with D perhaps matching TRBD1 (5 bases). This CDR3 spans 12 amino acids. Germline values: CDR1 LNHDA, CDR2 SQIVND (reference sequence). V was trimmed by 3 bases and J by 8 bases, leaving 10 bases between them. CDR3 region: CASSMRRGGYTF. In DNA, the CDR3 is TGTGCCAGTAGTATGAGGCGGGGCGGCTACACCTTC. Drawing the rest from reference TRBV19 and TRBJ1-2, the complete variable domain is DGGITQSPKYLFRKEGQNVTLSCEQNLNHDAMYWYRQDPGQGLRLIYYSQIVNDFQKGDIAEGYSVSREKKESFPLTVTSAQKNPTAFYLCASSMRRGGYTFGSGTRLTVV.

This clone has just one count. J is TRBJ1-1 and V is TRBV4-3; TRBD1 matches 8 bases. Germline assignment: CDR1 LGHNA and CDR2 YSLEER. After removal of 4 bases from V and 0 bases from J, the junction contained 1 base not matched to a gene. The CDR3 consists of 14 residues. CDR3 in amino acids: CASSPGQVNTEAFF. The CDR3 DNA reads TGCGCCAGCAGCCCGGGACAGGTGAACACTGAAGCTTTCTTT.

The CDR3 sequence is CASSRGRAPPTNEKLFF. CDR3 nucleotides: TGTGCCAGCAGTCGGGGGAGAGCGCCCCCCACTAATGAAAAACTGTTTTTT. The rearrangement links TRBV6-6 to TRBJ1-4; a possible D gene is TRBD1 (5 bases). CDR3 length equals 17 residues. Germline V gene lookup returns CDR1 MNHNY and CDR2 SVGAGI (reference sequence). V shed 5 bases and J shed 2 bases, with 18 bases lying between them.

The chain couples TRBV10-3 to TRBJ2-7; the match to TRBD1 covers 7 bases. This CDR3 comprises 14 residues. The V gene end was trimmed by 6 bases and the J gene end by 4 bases; junction bases not matched to a gene: 9. Germline CDR1 and CDR2: ENHRY and SYGVKD. For the CDR3, the DNA is TGTGCCATCAGAGACCCAGGGGGAACGTACGAGCAGTACTTC. Its translation: CAIRDPGGTYEQYF.

The rearrangement uses TRBV28 and TRBJ1-1; D remains unclear. This CDR3 has 16 amino acids. From germline, CDR1 is MDHEN and CDR2 SYDVKM. Trimming removed 2 bases from V and 0 bases from J, with 13 bases in between. This CDR3 reads CASSLAGLSMNTEAFF. Written as DNA, the CDR3 is TGTGCCAGCAGTTTAGCAGGACTGAGCATGAACACTGAAGCTTTCTTT.

The chain carries TRBV19 and TRBJ1-1; maybe TRBD1 (5 bases). Deletions cut 6 bases from V and 0 bases from J, with 14 bases between. From germline, CDR1 is LNHDA and CDR2 SQIVND (reference sequence). The CDR3 totals 15 residues. The CDR3 sequence: CASSPAGRMNTEAFF. CDR3 in DNA: TGTGCCAGTAGCCCAGCAGGGCGCATGAACACTGAAGCTTTCTTT.

The rearrangement uses TRBV11-3 and TRBJ2-3; D is perhaps TRBD1 (6 bases). Per the germline V gene, CDR1 is SGHNT and CDR2 is YENEEA. This CDR3 region has 15 residues. Trimming shortened V by 5 bases and J by 0 bases, and 12 bases separated the two germline ends. CDR3 bases: TGTGCCAGCAGCCTTGCAGGGGTTAGCACAGATACGCAGTATTTT. Its translation: CASSLAGVSTDTQYF.

This clone has a single count. This rearrangement joins TRBV2 to TRBJ1-1; the D is unclear. The CDR3 is made up of 13 amino acids. Germline values: CDR1 SNHLY, CDR2 FYNNEI. Trimming pared 6 bases from V and 5 bases from J, leaving 13 bases between. The CDR3 bases are TGTGCCAGCAGGGAGGATGGAGGGACTGAAGCTTTCTTT. It translates to CASREDGGTEAFF.

This sequence joins TRBV7-6 and TRBJ2-1; a weak D match, TRBD1 (5 bases). The V and J ends lost 2 bases and 4 bases respectively, with 15 bases between them. CDR1 and CDR2 from the germline V gene are SGHVS and FNYEAQ. The CDR3 has 16 amino acids. CDR3 coding DNA: TGTGCCAGCAGCTTAAGCCCCCGGACACTGTACAATGAGCAGTTCTTC. Protein sequence: CASSLSPRTLYNEQFF.

J is TRBJ2-5 and V is TRBV6-5; no clear D gene. V lost 0 bases, J lost 4 bases, and 9 bases lay in between. Germline V gives CDR1 MNHEY, CDR2 SVGAGI. The CDR3 runs to 14 residues. CDR3 amino acids: CASSYSRNGETQYF. CDR3 DNA: TGTGCCAGCAGTTACTCGAGAAACGGAGAGACCCAGTACTTC.